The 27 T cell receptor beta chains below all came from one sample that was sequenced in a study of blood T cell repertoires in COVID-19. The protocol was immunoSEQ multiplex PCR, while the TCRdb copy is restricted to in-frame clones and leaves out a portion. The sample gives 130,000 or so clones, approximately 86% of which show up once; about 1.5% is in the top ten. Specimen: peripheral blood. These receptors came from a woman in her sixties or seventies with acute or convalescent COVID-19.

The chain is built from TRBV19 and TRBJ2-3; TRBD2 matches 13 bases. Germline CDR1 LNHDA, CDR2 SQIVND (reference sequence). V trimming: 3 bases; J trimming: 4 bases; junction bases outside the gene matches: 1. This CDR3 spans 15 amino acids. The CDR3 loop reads CASSMTSGGPDTQYF. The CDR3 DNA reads TGTGCCAGTAGTATGACTAGCGGGGGGCCAGATACGCAGTATTTT.

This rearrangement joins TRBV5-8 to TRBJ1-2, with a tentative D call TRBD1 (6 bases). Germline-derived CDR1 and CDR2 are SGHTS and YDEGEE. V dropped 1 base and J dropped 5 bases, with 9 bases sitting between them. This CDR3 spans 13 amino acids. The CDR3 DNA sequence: TGTGCCAGCAGCTTGAACAGGGTGTATGGCTACACCTTC. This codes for CASSLNRVYGYTF.

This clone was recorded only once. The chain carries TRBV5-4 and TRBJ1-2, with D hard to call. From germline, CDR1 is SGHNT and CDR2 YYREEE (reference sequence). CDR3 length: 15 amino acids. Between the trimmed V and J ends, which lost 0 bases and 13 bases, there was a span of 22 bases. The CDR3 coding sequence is TGTGCCAGCAGCTTGGAGCCGGCTAGCCCCCTGCGGGCCACCTTC. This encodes CASSLEPASPLRATF.

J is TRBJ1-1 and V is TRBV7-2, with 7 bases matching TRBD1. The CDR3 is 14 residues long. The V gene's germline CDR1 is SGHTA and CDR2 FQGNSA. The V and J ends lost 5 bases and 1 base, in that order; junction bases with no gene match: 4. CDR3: CASSQRTGNTEAFF. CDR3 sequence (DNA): TGTGCCAGCAGCCAGCGGACAGGGAACACTGAAGCTTTCTTT. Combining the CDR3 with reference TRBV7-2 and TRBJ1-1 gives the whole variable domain GAGVSQSPSNKVTEKGKDVELRCDPISGHTALYWYRQSLGQGLEFLIYFQGNSAPDKSGLPSDRFSAERTGGSVSTLTIQRTQQEDSAVYLCASSQRTGNTEAFFGQGTRLTVV.

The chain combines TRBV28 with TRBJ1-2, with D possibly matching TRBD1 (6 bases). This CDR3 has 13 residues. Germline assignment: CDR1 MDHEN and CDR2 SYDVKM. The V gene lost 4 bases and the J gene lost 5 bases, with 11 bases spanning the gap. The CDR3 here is CASSSGGAYGYTF. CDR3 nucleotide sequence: TGTGCCAGCAGTTCCGGGGGGGCGTATGGCTACACCTTC.

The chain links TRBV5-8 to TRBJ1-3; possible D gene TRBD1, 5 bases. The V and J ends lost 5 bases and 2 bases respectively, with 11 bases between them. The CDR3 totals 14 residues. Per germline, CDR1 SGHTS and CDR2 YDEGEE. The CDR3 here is CASRGRGTGNTIYF. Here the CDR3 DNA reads TGTGCCAGCAGAGGACGGGGGACTGGAAACACCATATATTTT. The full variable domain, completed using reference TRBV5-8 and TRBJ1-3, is EAGVTQSPTHLIKTRGQQATLRCSPISGHTSVYWYQQALGLGLQFLLWYDEGEERNRGNFPPRFSGRQFPNYSSELNVNALELEDSALYLCASRGRGTGNTIYFGEGSWLTVV.

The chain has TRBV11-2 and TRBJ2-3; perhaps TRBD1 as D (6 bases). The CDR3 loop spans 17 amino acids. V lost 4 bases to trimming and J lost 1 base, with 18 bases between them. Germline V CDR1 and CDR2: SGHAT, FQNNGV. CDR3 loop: CASSSLTGYRGTDTQYF. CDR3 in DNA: TGTGCCAGCAGCTCACTAACAGGGTATAGGGGCACAGATACGCAGTATTTT.

CDR3 sequence: CASSQDRQFNSPLHF. In nucleotides, the CDR3 is TGTGCCAGCAGCCAAGATCGACAGTTTAATTCACCCCTCCACTTT. The chain joins TRBV4-2 to TRBJ1-6; the D gene is possibly TRBD1 (5 bases). V lost 0 bases and J 6 bases, leaving 9 bases between the germline ends. The CDR3 length is 15 residues. In germline, CDR1 is LGHNA, CDR2 YNFKEQ.

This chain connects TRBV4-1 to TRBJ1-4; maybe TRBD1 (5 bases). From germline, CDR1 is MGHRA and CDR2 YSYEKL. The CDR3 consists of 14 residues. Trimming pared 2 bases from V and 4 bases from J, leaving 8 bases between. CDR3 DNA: TGCGCCAGCAGCCAAATACAGGTTAATGAAAAACTGTTTTTT. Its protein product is CASSQIQVNEKLFF.

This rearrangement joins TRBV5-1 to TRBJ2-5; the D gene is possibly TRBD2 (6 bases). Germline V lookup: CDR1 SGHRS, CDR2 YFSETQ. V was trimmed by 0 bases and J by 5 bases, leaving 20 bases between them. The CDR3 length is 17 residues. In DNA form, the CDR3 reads TGCGCCAGCAGCTTGGGGGGTGCGGGAACTGCGGTGGAGACCCAGTACTTC. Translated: CASSLGGAGTAVETQYF.

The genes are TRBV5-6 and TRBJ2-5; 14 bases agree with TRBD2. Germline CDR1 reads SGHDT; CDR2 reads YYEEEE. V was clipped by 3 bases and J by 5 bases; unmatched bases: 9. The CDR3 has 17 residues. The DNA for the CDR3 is TGTGCCAGCAGCTCCTGGACTAGCGGGGGGCTCCGGGAGACCCAGTACTTC. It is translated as CASSSWTSGGLRETQYF.

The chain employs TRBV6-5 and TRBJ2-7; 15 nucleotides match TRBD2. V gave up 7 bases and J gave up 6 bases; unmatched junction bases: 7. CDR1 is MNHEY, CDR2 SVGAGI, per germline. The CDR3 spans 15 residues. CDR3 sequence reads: CASKRTSGGVGEQYF. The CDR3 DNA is TGTGCCAGCAAGCGGACTAGCGGGGGGGTTGGCGAGCAGTACTTC.

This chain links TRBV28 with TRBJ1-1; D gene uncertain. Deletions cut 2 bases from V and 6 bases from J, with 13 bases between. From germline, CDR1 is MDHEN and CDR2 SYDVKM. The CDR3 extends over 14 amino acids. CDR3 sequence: CASSLIRMSAEAFF. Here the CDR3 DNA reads TGTGCCAGCAGTTTAATCCGGATGAGCGCTGAAGCTTTCTTT.

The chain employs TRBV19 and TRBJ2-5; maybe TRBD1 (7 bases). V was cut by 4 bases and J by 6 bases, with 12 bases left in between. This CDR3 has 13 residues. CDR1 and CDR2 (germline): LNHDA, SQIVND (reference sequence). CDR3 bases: TGTGCCAGTAGTACCGCGGGACAGCAGACCCAGTACTTC. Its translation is CASSTAGQQTQYF.

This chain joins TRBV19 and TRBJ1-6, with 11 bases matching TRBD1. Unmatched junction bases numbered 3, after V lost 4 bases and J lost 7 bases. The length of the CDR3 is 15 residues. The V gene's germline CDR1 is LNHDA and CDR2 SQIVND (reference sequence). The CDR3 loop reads CASSTGTGGNSPLHF. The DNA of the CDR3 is TGTGCCAGTAGTACTGGGACAGGGGGAAATTCACCCCTCCACTTT.

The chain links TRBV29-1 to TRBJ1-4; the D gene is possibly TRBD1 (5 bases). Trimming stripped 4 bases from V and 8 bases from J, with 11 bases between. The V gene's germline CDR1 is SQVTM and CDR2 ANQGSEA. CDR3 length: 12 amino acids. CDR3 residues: CSVGQGREKLFF. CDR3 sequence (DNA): TGCAGCGTTGGTCAGGGAAGGGAAAAACTGTTTTTT. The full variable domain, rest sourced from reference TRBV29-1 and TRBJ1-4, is SAVISQKPSRDICQRGTSLTIQCQVDSQVTMMFWYRQQPGQSLTLIATANQGSEATYESGFVIDKFPISRPNLTFSTLTVSNMSPEDSSIYLCSVGQGREKLFFGSGTQLSVL.

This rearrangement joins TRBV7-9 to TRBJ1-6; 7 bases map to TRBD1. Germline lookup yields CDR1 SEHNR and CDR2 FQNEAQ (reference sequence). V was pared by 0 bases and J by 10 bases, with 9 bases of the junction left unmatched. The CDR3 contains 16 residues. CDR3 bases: TGTGCCAGCAGCTTAGCGAGGGACAGTAGTACGTCACCCCTCCACTTT. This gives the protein CASSLARDSSTSPLHF.

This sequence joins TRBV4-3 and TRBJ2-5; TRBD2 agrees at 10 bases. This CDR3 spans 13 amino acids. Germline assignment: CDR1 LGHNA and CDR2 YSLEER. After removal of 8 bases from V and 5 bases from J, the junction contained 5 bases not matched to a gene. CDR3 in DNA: TGCGCCAGCGGACTAGCGGATGGGGAGACCCAGTACTTC. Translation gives CASGLADGETQYF.

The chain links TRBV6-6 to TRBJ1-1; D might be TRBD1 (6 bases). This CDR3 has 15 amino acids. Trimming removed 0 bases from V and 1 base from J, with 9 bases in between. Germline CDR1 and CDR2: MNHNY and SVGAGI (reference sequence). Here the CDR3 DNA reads TGTGCCAGCAGTTACTCGAGGGGGGGGAACACTGAAGCTTTCTTT. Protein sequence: CASSYSRGGNTEAFF.

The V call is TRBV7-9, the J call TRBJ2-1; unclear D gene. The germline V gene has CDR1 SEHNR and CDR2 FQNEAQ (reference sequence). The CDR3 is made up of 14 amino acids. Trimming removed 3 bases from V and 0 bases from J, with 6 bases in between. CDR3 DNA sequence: TGTGCCAGCAGCTTCGATAGCTCCTACAATGAGCAGTTCTTC. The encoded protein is CASSFDSSYNEQFF. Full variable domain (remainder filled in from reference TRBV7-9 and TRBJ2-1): DTGVSQNPRHKITKRGQNVTFRCDPISEHNRLYWYRQTLGQGPEFLTYFQNEAQLEKSRLLSDRFSAERPKGSFSTLEIQRTEQGDSAMYLCASSFDSSYNEQFFGPGTRLTVL.

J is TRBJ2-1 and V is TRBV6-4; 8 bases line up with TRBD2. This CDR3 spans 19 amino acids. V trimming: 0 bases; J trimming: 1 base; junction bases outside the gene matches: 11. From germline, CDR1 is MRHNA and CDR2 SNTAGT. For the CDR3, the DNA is TGTGCCAGCAGTGACTCGACTAGCGCTCCCCTTGGGTCCTACAATGAGCAGTTCTTC. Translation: CASSDSTSAPLGSYNEQFF.

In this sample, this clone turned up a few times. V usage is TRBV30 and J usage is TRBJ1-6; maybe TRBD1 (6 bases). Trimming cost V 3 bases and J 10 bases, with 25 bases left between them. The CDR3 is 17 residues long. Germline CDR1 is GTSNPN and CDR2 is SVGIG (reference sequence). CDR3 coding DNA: TGTGCCTGGAGGGGGGGGTCCCGACAGGTTATTTCATCACCCCTCCACTTT. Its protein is CAWRGGSRQVISSPLHF.

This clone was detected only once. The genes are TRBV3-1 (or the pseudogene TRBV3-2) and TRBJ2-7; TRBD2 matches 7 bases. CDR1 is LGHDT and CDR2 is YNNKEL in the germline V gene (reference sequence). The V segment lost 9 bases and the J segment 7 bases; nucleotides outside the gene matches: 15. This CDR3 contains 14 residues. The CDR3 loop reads CARKSGASLREQYF. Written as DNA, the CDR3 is TGTGCCAGAAAGAGCGGGGCGTCCTTACGGGAGCAGTACTTC.

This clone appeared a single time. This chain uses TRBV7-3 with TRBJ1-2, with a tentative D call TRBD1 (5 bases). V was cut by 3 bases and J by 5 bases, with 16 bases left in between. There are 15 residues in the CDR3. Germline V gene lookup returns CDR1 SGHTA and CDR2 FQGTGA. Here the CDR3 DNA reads TGTGCCAGCAGCTTCGGCGGGGGACCGGAGTATGGCTACACCTTC. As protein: CASSFGGGPEYGYTF.

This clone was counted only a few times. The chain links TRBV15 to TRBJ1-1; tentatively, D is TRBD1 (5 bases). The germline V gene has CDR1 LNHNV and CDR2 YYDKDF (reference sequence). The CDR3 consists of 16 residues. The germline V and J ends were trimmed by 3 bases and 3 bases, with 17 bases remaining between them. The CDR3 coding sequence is TGTGCCACCAGCAGGGATCGGGGGGGATGGGACACTGAAGCTTTCTTT. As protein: CATSRDRGGWDTEAFF.

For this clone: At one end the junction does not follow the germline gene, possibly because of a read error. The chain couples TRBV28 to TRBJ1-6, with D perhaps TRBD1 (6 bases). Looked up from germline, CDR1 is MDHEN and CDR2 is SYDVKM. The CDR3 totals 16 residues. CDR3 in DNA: TGTGCCAGCAAACTCGGGGGGGGCTCCCATAATTCACCCCTCCACTTT. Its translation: CASKLGGGSHNSPLHF.

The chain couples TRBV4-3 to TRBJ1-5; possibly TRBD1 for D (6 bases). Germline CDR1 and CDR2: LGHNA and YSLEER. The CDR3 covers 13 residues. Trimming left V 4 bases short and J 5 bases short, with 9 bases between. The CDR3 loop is CASSLGGHQPQHF. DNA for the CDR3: TGCGCCAGCAGCCTAGGGGGTCATCAGCCCCAGCATTTT.